The 18 T cell receptor beta chains below come from one sample, sequenced in a study of long-term antiretroviral therapy in people with HIV. Version v3.0 of the immunoSEQ assay was performed at survey level. The table came from immunoSEQ multiplex PCR; TCRdb's copy has only in-frame clones and leaves some out. The repertoire holds 22,000 or so clones, with about four fifths as singletons. The source was unsorted PBMCs, collected 0.5 years before starting antiretroviral therapy. The source is a man between 40 and 49 years old with HIV.

The chain joins TRBV6-5 to TRBJ2-1; tentative D call: TRBD2 (6 bases). From germline, CDR1 is MNHEY and CDR2 SVGAGI. The CDR3 has 13 residues. The V gene lost 2 bases and the J gene lost 6 bases, with 8 bases spanning the gap. For the CDR3, the DNA is TGTGCCAGCAGTTACGGGACTCCCAATGAGCAGTTCTTC. Translating gives CASSYGTPNEQFF.

This clone was counted a few times. V usage is TRBV28 and J usage is TRBJ1-3; D not certain. The V gene lost 8 bases and the J gene lost 0 bases, with 11 bases spanning the gap. Germline V gives CDR1 MDHEN, CDR2 SYDVKM. CDR3 size: 14 residues. The CDR3 here is CASSGTSSGNTIYF. CDR3 sequence (DNA): TGTGCCAGCTCGGGCACTAGCTCTGGAAACACCATATATTTT.

This chain joins TRBV27 and TRBJ1-1, with D possibly TRBD1 on 5 matching bases. CDR3 length equals 14 residues. Looked up from germline, CDR1 is MNHEY and CDR2 is SMNVEV (reference sequence). Trimming left V 8 bases short and J 2 bases short, with 15 bases between. The CDR3 reads CASRPPRTNTEAFF. CDR3 nucleotides: TGTGCCAGCCGTCCTCCCAGGACAAACACTGAAGCTTTCTTT.

The chain combines TRBV18 with TRBJ1-6; maybe TRBD1 (5 bases). The CDR3 has 15 residues. Germline values: CDR1 KGHSH, CDR2 LQKENI. The V end was cut by 6 bases, the J end by 7 bases, with 16 bases between. This CDR3 is CASSPLGTANSPLHF. CDR3 DNA sequence: TGTGCCAGCTCCCCCCTCGGGACGGCAAATTCACCCCTCCACTTT.

This chain links TRBV27 with TRBJ2-7; D is ambiguous. The CDR3 length is 13 residues. Germline loops: CDR1 MNHEY, CDR2 SMNVEV (reference sequence). V lost 4 bases and J 2 bases, leaving 9 bases between the germline ends. The CDR3 DNA sequence: TGTGCCAGCAGTTCCCTCAACACCTACGAGCAGTACTTC. Translated, it gives CASSSLNTYEQYF.

The chain uses TRBV7-8 and TRBJ1-2; D possibly corresponds to TRBD1 (5 bases). V lost 1 base, J lost 4 bases, and 16 bases lay in between. From germline, CDR1 is SGHVS and CDR2 FQNEAQ. The CDR3 extends over 16 amino acids. The CDR3, as DNA: TGTGCCAGCAGCTTAGAAGGCGGGAGAAGGGGCTATGGCTACACCTTC. Encoded protein: CASSLEGGRRGYGYTF.

CDR3 in amino acids: CASSDRGRGANVLTF. For the CDR3, the DNA is TGTGCCAGCAGCGACAGGGGCCGAGGGGCCAACGTCCTGACTTTC. The gene calls are TRBV28 and TRBJ2-6; 8 nucleotides match TRBD1. J lost 4 bases, V lost 6 bases, and 5 bases had no gene match. This CDR3 contains 15 residues. Germline V CDR1 and CDR2: MDHEN, SYDVKM.

This clone turned up a few times. CDR3 protein: CASSQGQQDHQPQHF. The CDR3 nucleotides read TGCGCCAGCAGCCAAGGACAGCAAGACCACCAGCCCCAGCATTTT. The chain couples TRBV4-1 to TRBJ1-5; possibly TRBD1 for D (5 bases). V gave up 1 base and J gave up 7 bases, with 14 bases separating them. This CDR3 is 15 amino acids long. Germline CDR1 MGHRA, CDR2 YSYEKL.

The chain employs TRBV30 and TRBJ1-2, with 10 nucleotides matching TRBD1. With V trimmed by 4 bases and J by 5 bases, 10 bases remained unmatched. CDR1 GTSNPN and CDR2 SVGIG come from the germline V gene (reference sequence). This CDR3 is 15 amino acids long. The CDR3 reads CAWTQGDRGLYGYTF. CDR3 coding DNA: TGTGCCTGGACCCAAGGGGACAGGGGTTTGTATGGCTACACCTTC.

The chain carries TRBV28 and TRBJ1-2, with D possibly matching TRBD1 (6 bases). The length of the CDR3 is 17 residues. Germline-derived CDR1 and CDR2 are MDHEN and SYDVKM. V lost 10 bases, J lost 4 bases, and 28 bases lay in between. The CDR3 here is CATTVGTTNPYVYGYTF. The CDR3, as DNA: TGTGCCACTACTGTTGGGACAACTAACCCCTACGTCTATGGCTACACCTTC.

The chain is built from TRBV11-3 and TRBJ2-7; D unresolved. CDR1 and CDR2 (germline): SGHNT, YENEEA. CDR3 length: 13 residues. Trimming took off 1 base at V and 0 bases at J, with 4 bases between the two ends. The CDR3 loop reads CASSLASSYEQYF. The CDR3 region has the DNA TGTGCCAGCAGCTTAGCGTCCTCCTACGAGCAGTACTTC.

As concerns this clone: Germline and junction disagree at one end, which may indicate a read error. The chain combines TRBV7-9 with TRBJ1-1; D gene ambiguous. CDR3 length: 16 residues. Per germline, CDR1 SEHNR and CDR2 FQNEAQ (reference sequence). CDR3 protein: CASSLAGWLPNPEAFF. CDR3 coding DNA: TGTGCCAGCAGCTTAGCGGGGTGGCTCCCGAACCCTGAAGCTTTCTTT.

The chain carries TRBV5-1 and TRBJ2-3, with D perhaps TRBD1 (6 bases). This CDR3 is 13 amino acids long. V lost 6 bases, J lost 2 bases, and 10 bases lay in between. Germline values: CDR1 SGHRS, CDR2 YFSETQ. Written as DNA, the CDR3 is TGCGCCAGCAATACAGGGACCACAGATACGCAGTATTTT. Its translation is CASNTGTTDTQYF.

This rearrangement joins TRBV7-9 to TRBJ2-7; D may match TRBD1 or TRBD2 (5 bases each). V was clipped by 1 base and J by 4 bases, with 14 bases between them. CDR3 length: 15 residues. The germline CDR1 and CDR2 sequences are SEHNR and FQNEAQ (reference sequence). Here the CDR3 DNA reads TGTGCCAGCAGCTTAGGGGATCGGTGGGGGTACGAGCAGTACTTC. Protein sequence: CASSLGDRWGYEQYF.

This clone was detected once. The CDR3 nucleotides are TGTGCCAGTAGTGTTCCAGGGGCGGCTAACTATGGCTACACCTTC. Amino acid sequence: CASSVPGAANYGYTF. The J gene is TRBJ1-2, the V gene TRBV19, with D possibly matching TRBD1 (6 bases). The length of the CDR3 is 15 residues. CDR1 is LNHDA and CDR2 is SQIVND in the germline V gene (reference sequence). The V end lost 5 bases, the J end lost 0 bases, and 13 bases lay between the germline ends.

The rearrangement links TRBV19 to TRBJ1-1, with D hard to call. Germline lookup yields CDR1 LNHDA and CDR2 SQIVND (reference sequence). There are 13 residues in the CDR3. The V end lost 3 bases, the J end lost 3 bases, and 8 bases lay between the germline ends. CDR3 sequence (DNA): TGTGCCAGTAGTATGGGCAGCCACACTGAAGCTTTCTTT. Its translation: CASSMGSHTEAFF.

The chain joins TRBV7-2 to TRBJ1-6, with 7 bases identical to TRBD1. The CDR3 runs to 16 residues. CDR1 is SGHTA, CDR2 FQGNSA, per germline. V shed 2 bases and J 6 bases; nucleotides not matched to a gene: 7. The CDR3 DNA is TGTGCCAGCAGCTTATGGGGAGGGGGCGGTAATTCACCCCTCCACTTT. It translates to CASSLWGGGGNSPLHF. Looking up the rest from reference TRBV7-2 and TRBJ1-6 gives the full variable domain: GAGVSQSPSNKVTEKGKDVELRCDPISGHTALYWYRQSLGQGLEFLIYFQGNSAPDKSGLPSDRFSAERTGGSVSTLTIQRTQQEDSAVYLCASSLWGGGGNSPLHFGNGTRLTVT.

V is TRBV11-2 and J is TRBJ2-1; D is ambiguous. Trimming stripped 1 base from V and 8 bases from J, with 12 bases between. Germline V CDR1 and CDR2: SGHAT, FQNNGV. The CDR3 is 14 amino acids. CDR3 bases: TGTGCCAGCAGCTTAGGGGGTCCGACGGATGAGCAGTTCTTC. Protein product: CASSLGGPTDEQFF. Using reference TRBV11-2 and TRBJ2-1 for the parts outside the CDR3, the full variable domain is EAGVAQSPRYKIIEKRQSVAFWCNPISGHATLYWYQQILGQGPKLLIQFQNNGVVDDSQLPKDRFSAERLKGVDSTLKIQPAKLEDSAVYLCASSLGGPTDEQFFGPGTRLTVL.